This T cell receptor beta chain was observed in a study of spatial heterogeneity in lung cancer (dated by TCRdb to between 2018 and 2021). Study-level background: Beta-chain transcripts were consistently detected in greater numbers than alpha-chain transcripts, which likely reflects a higher abundance of beta-chain transcripts. Both alpha and beta chains were TCR-sequenced in approximately 200 tumor regions, 64 matched nontumor lung samples and roughly 50 PBMC samples obtained at surgery. In the raw uncorrected reads, each unique combination of TCR and UMI appeared more than ten times on average. TCR repertoire features were related to nonsynonymous mutation counts determined by whole-exome sequencing of tumor tissue. In non-small cell lung cancer, the study made a quantitative comparison of TCR alpha and beta repertoires among multiple tumor regions, matched nontumor lung and blood. Summary of the overall study and its limitations: Additional single-cell paired TCR alpha and beta sequencing was considered necessary to confirm, at a functional level, the hypothesis that regional TCRs recognize regional mutations.

The library was produced with 5' RACE. Sequencing took place on a NextSeq 500. The TCR library protocol attached a unique molecular identifier to each TCR cDNA molecule to allow correction of PCR and sequencing errors. In the source study's methods: TCR identification, UMI-based error correction and CDR3 extraction were performed with Decombinator tools. TCRs above a frequency of 2 per 1,000, corresponding to the top 1% of the tumor frequency distribution, were defined as expanded. Renyi diversity was calculated using the R vegan package after each repertoire was subsampled 100 times to 5,000 TCRs. To build CDR3 similarity networks, amino acid triplet string-kernel similarity was used, and CDR3s were connected when their pairwise similarity was above 0.82. The raw public data were reprocessed by TCRdb itself: fastp quality trimming at Q25, MiXCR clonotype calling, in-frame beta chains only. Identical CDR3 proteins give one entry, which carries the most common genes and DNA. TCRdb's processing, not the authors' own work, is the source of the V and J calls. The sample yields 3,000 to 4,500 distinct CDR3 sequences; 7% were counted once. The top ten constitute around 19% of the sample.

This clonotype was picked up many times. Which antigen it targets is not known. Per-nucleotide qualities are absent, and no much larger clonotype sits a single base away. The germline V gene provides CDR1 MDHEN and CDR2 SYDVKM. The CDR3 sequence holds 14 residues, the cysteine and phenylalanine included. Of the read, only the CDR3 DNA is kept; its 42 bases are in frame from base 1. Trimming costs V 5 bases and J 3 bases, and their ends lie 13 bases apart. The time point label corresponds to: sample taken at primary tumor resection. Without any cell sorting, TCR sequencing was performed on whole RNA extracted either from tumor and nontumor lung tissue or from cryopreserved PBMC samples. Donors were around 69 patients with early-stage, untreated non-small cell lung cancer from the lung TRACERx cohort. Patients were selected for TCR sequencing only if sufficient RNA was available from at least two tumor regions. Tumor and adjacent nontumor lung specimens were reviewed by a lung pathologist before selection.

The origin of this receptor is a male donor with early-stage non-small cell lung cancer. In this chain, TRBV28 is recombined with TRBJ1-2, with TRBD1 tentatively as D gene (5 bases match). The sequenced sample was normal lung tissue next to the tumor, obtained at surgery. The CDR3 here reads CASSRSGQDYGYTF. The DNA sequence is TGTGCCAGCAGTCGGTCAGGGCAGGACTATGGCTACACCTTC.